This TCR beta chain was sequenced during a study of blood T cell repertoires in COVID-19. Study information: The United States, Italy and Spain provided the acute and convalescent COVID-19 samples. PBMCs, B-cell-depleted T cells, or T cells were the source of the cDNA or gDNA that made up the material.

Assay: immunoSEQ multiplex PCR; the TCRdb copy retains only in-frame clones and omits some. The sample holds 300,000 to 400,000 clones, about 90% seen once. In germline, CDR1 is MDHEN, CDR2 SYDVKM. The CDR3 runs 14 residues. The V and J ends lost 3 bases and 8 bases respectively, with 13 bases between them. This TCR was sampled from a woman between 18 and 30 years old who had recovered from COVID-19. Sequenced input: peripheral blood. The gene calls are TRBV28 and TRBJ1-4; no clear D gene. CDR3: CASSFIRDSEKLFF. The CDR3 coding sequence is TGTGCCAGCAGTTTCATCCGGGATTCAGAAAAACTGTTTTTT.